This T cell receptor beta chain emerged from a study of T cell responses to AZD1222 COVID-19 vaccine. V lost 2 bases to trimming and J lost 6 bases, with 10 bases between them. The CDR3 contains 13 residues. Germline CDR1 is GTSNPN and CDR2 is SVGIG (reference sequence). Study-level points and caveats: Spike-specific TCR repertoires showed rising breadth and depth after two AZD1222 doses. No repertoire was sampled before or during the peak T cell response, only after it.

Details on this clone: Antigen specificity is unknown.

Produced via immunoSEQ multiplex PCR; TCRdb's table is partial and in-frame only. The sample yields some 250,000 clones, about 94% seen once. The TCR originated in an adult who received the AZD1222 COVID-19 vaccine. The source was peripheral blood, collected 28 days after the second AZD1222 dose. This chain connects TRBV30 to TRBJ2-2, with D hard to call. Written as DNA, the CDR3 is TGTGCCTGGAGTCCTCGGGTGGCCGGGGAGCTGTTTTTT. It codes for CAWSPRVAGELFF. Variable domain in full (rest from reference TRBV30 and TRBJ2-2): SQTIHQWPATLVQPVGSPLSLECTVEGTSNPNLYWYRQAAGRGLQLLFYSVGIGQISSEVPQNLSASRPQDRQFILSSKKLLLSDSGFYLCAWSPRVAGELFFGEGSRLTVL.